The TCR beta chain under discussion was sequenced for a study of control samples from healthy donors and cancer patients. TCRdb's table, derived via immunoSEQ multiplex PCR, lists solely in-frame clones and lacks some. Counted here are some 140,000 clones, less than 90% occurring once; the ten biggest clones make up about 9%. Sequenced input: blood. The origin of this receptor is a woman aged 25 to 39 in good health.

The CDR3 spells CASSWGGNYGYTF. The DNA of the CDR3 is TGTGCCAGCAGTTGGGGCGGCAACTATGGCTACACCTTC. This sequence joins TRBV28 and TRBJ1-2; tentative D call: TRBD1 (5 bases). The CDR3 covers 13 residues. The germline V gene encodes CDR1 MDHEN and CDR2 SYDVKM. V lost 4 bases, J lost 2 bases, and 8 bases lay in between.